Following are 9 T cell receptor beta chains from one sample sequenced in a study of T cell responses to AZD1222 COVID-19 vaccine. The data were produced by immunoSEQ multiplex PCR, yet TCRdb's version contains in-frame clones alone and is incomplete. This table holds 100,000 or so clones, just over 90% found once. The sample in question was peripheral blood, obtained on day 0 of AZD1222 vaccination. These TCRs come from an adult in good health.

V usage is TRBV28 and J usage is TRBJ2-3; TRBD2 matches 8 bases. V was pared by 2 bases and J by 4 bases, with 8 bases of the junction left unmatched. The CDR3 runs 16 residues. Germline values: CDR1 MDHEN, CDR2 SYDVKM. In DNA, the CDR3 is TGTGCCAGCAGTTTAGTGGCCGGGGGGGCCGCAGATACGCAGTATTTT. Protein sequence: CASSLVAGGAADTQYF.

V and J are TRBV10-3 and TRBJ2-5; D is perhaps TRBD1 (6 bases). V was cut by 0 bases and J by 5 bases, with 10 bases left in between. Germline V CDR1 and CDR2: ENHRY, SYGVKD. The CDR3 sequence is 14 residues long. CDR3: CAISESNRGETQYF. CDR3 bases: TGTGCCATCAGTGAGTCGAATAGGGGGGAGACCCAGTACTTC.

This clone was seen only a few times. CDR3 sequence: CASGRGAYNEQFF. Here the CDR3 DNA reads TGTGCCAGCGGGCGGGGGGCGTACAATGAGCAGTTCTTC. This rearrangement joins TRBV28 to TRBJ2-1; 8 bases line up with TRBD2. The CDR3 has 13 residues. With V trimmed by 8 bases and J by 4 bases, 4 bases remained unmatched. The germline gives CDR1 MDHEN, CDR2 SYDVKM.

The rearrangement uses TRBV5-1 and TRBJ1-5, with TRBD1 matching over 10 bases. V shed 3 bases and J 4 bases; nucleotides not matched to a gene: 4. Germline CDR1 is SGHRS and CDR2 is YFSETQ. The CDR3 totals 15 residues. CDR3 nucleotide sequence: TGCGCCAGCAGCTCCGGGACAGGGGATAATCAGCCCCAGCATTTT. It encodes CASSSGTGDNQPQHF.

The sample holds one count of this clone. The chain is built from TRBV5-6 and TRBJ1-6; 7 bases match TRBD1. With 4 bases clipped from V and 7 bases from J, the junction kept 14 bases outside the gene matches. CDR1 is SGHDT and CDR2 is YYEEEE in the germline V gene. The CDR3 has 17 amino acids. CDR3 loop: CASSPENPGGRNSPLHF. The DNA of the CDR3 is TGTGCCAGCAGCCCCGAGAACCCAGGGGGACGGAATTCACCCCTCCACTTT.

The V and J genes are TRBV5-1 and TRBJ2-3; 8 nucleotides match TRBD2. Trimming took 0 bases from V and 2 from J; bases not matched to a gene: 11. CDR1 and CDR2 (germline): SGHRS, YFSETQ. This CDR3 spans 18 amino acids. The CDR3 loop reads CASSLGGGPAENTDTQYF. The CDR3 nucleotides read TGCGCCAGCAGCTTGGGCGGGGGGCCCGCAGAGAACACAGATACGCAGTATTTT.

This sequence joins TRBV24-1 and TRBJ1-5; D is perhaps TRBD1 (6 bases). Germline V CDR1 and CDR2: KGHDR, SFDVKD. The CDR3 totals 13 residues. The V end lost 4 bases, the J end lost 9 bases, and 12 bases lay between the germline ends. The chain's CDR3 is CATSEFGGRPQHF. CDR3 nucleotide sequence: TGTGCCACCAGTGAATTCGGGGGCCGGCCCCAGCATTTT.

The chain carries TRBV30 and TRBJ2-5; D remains ambiguous. CDR1 and CDR2 (germline): GTSNPN, SVGIG (reference sequence). Deletions cut 3 bases from V and 2 bases from J, with 10 bases between. The CDR3 is 13 residues long. CDR3 region: CAWRPLWQETQYF. As DNA, the CDR3 is TGTGCCTGGAGACCCTTGTGGCAAGAGACCCAGTACTTC.

Written as DNA, the CDR3 is TGCGCCAGCAAGTCGGGAGAAAATTCACCCCTCCACTTT. This translates into CASKSGENSPLHF. This sequence joins TRBV5-1 and TRBJ1-6; D uncertain. The germline gives CDR1 SGHRS, CDR2 YFSETQ. This CDR3 has 13 amino acids. V was clipped by 6 bases and J by 7 bases, with 11 bases between them. Together with reference TRBV5-1 and TRBJ1-6, the CDR3 gives the full variable domain: KAGVTQTPRYLIKTRGQQVTLSCSPISGHRSVSWYQQTPGQGLQFLFEYFSETQRNKGNFPGRFSGRQFSNSRSEMNVSTLELGDSALYLCASKSGENSPLHFGNGTRLTVT.